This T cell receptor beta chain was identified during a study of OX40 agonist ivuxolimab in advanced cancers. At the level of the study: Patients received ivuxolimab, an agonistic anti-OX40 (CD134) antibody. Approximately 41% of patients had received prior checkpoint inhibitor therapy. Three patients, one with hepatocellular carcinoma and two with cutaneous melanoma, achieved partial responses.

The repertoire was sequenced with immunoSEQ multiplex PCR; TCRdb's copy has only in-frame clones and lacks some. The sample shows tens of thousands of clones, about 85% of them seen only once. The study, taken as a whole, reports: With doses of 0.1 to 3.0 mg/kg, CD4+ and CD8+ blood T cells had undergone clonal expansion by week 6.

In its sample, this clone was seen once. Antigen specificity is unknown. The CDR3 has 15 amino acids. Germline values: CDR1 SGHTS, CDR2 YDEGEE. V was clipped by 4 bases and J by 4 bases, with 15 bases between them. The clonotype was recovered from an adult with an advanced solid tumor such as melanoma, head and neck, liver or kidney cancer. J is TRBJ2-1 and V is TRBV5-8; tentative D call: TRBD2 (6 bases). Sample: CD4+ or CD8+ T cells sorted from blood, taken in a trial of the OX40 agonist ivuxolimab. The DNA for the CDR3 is TGTGCCAGCAGCCCACGTGAGCGGGCTTACAATGAGCAGTTCTTC. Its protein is CASSPRERAYNEQFF.